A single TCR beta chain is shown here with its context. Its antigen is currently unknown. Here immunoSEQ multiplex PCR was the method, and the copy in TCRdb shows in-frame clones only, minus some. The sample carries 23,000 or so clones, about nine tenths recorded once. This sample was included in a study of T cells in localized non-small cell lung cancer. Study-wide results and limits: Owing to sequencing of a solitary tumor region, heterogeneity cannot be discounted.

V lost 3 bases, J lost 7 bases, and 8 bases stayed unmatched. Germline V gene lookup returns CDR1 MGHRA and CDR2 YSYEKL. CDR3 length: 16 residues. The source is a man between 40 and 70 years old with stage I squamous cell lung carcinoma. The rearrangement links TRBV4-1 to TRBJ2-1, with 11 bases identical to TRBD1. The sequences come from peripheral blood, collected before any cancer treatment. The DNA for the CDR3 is TGCGCCAGCAGCCAGTTTCCGGGACAGGGGGTGAATGAGCAGTTCTTC. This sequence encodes CASSQFPGQGVNEQFF.